The entry below describes one T cell receptor beta chain. In its sample, this clonotype was seen once. What this receptor recognizes is not known. Per-base quality was not reported, and no clone a single base away is much larger than it. One read is thin evidence. Explained via the paper, the treatment or condition label denotes: in vitro stimulation with specific CMV peptide epitopes to enrich CMV-specific T cells. These reads were obtained on an Illumina HiSeq 1500. Clones were called with MiXCR by TCRdb after fastp trimmed the public reads at Q25, and only in-frame beta chains were retained. Each record represents a unique CDR3 protein, reported with the most common genes and DNA among its rows. The sample table shows roughly 920,000 distinct CDR3 sequences, and 30% to 40% are seen once. Around 15% of the sample is in the top ten clones. This entry is derived from a study of T cell repertoires in cytomegalovirus infection (dated by TCRdb to between 2019 and 2020). In the study overall: Peptide stimulations targeted recently identified HLA-C-restricted CMV epitopes, whose presentation resists viral immunomodulation, together with well-studied HLA-B-restricted epitopes. Donor HLA type was relevant to the analysis, because carriage of CMV infection together with the matching HLA type was indicated by public TCR beta signatures. Study-wide conclusions, independent of this receptor: Carriers of CMV infection plus the relevant HLA type were discriminated by the cumulative frequency of public TCR beta family members in the study cohort and in an independent roughly 320-donor cohort. The ex vivo response was dominated by HLA-C-restricted CMV-specific TCR beta clonotypes, and the single most frequent clonotype in two of eight donors was supplied by these HLA-C-restricted clonotypes.

CDR1 and CDR2 were assigned from the germline V gene as ENHRY and SYGVKD. Taken from cysteine to phenylalanine, the CDR3 has 14 residues. The DNA shown is the 42-base CDR3, in frame from base 1. At the junction V is shortened by 2 bases and J by 6 bases; bases outside the gene matches: 0. This clonotype originated in a human donor in good health (CMV status not recorded). Some clones in this sample may be carry-over from other donors' samples. In this chain, TRBV10-3 is recombined with TRBJ1-6, with 8 junctional bases fitting TRBD1. Sequencing was performed on cultured CD8+ T cells from PBMCs, taken from culture after CMV antigen stimulation. The CDR3 loop reads CAISETGGNSPLHF. The sequenced DNA is TGTGCCATCAGTGAGACAGGGGGTAATTCACCCCTCCACTTT.